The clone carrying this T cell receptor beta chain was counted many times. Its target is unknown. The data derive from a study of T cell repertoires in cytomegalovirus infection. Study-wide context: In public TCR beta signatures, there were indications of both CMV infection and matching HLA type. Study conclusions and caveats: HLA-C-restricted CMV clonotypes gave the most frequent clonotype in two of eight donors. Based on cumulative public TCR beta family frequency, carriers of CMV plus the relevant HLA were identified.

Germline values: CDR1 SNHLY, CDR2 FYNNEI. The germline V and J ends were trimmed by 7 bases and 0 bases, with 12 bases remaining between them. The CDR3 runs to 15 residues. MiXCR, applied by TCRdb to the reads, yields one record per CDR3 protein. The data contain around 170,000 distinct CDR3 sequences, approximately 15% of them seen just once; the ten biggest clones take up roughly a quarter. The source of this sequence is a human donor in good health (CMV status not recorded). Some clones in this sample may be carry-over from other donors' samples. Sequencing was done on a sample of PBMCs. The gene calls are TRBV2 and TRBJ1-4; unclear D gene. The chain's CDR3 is CASTRLGSTNEKLFF. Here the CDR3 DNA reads TGTGCCAGCACCCGGTTGGGCTCAACTAATGAAAAACTGTTTTTT.